The present T cell receptor beta chain was sequenced within a study of technical replicates of blood from a handful of donors. Germline CDR1 and CDR2: LGHNA and YNFKEQ. The CDR3 extends over 18 amino acids. J was trimmed by 1 base and V by 0 bases; bases with no gene match: 11. This clone was counted a single time. Data came from immunoSEQ multiplex PCR; TCRdb stores just in-frame clones and leaves some out. This sample has approximately 12,000 clones, with about 94% found just once. The sample consisted of PBMCs. This TCR was recovered from a human donor in good health. The rearrangement uses TRBV4-2 and TRBJ2-7, with 8 nucleotides matching TRBD2. This CDR3 is CASSQDTRTSGLSYEQYF. The CDR3 coding sequence is TGTGCCAGCAGCCAAGACACCCGCACTAGCGGACTTTCCTACGAGCAGTACTTC.